This T cell receptor beta chain was found in a study of CD8 T cells in Susac syndrome. CD8+ and CD4+ T cells taken from blood had their TCR beta sequenced. The CDR3 extends over 15 amino acids. Trimming removed 0 bases at V and 4 bases at J, with 12 bases between. Germline lookup yields CDR1 LNHDA and CDR2 SQIVND (reference sequence). Reverse transcription of roughly 0.5 to 1 ug RNA was carried out with random hexamers. Multiplex immunoSEQ PCR targeted 54 Vbeta and 13 Jbeta TCR beta segments. MiXCR, applied by TCRdb to the immunoSEQ multiplex PCR reads, yields one record per CDR3 protein. The sample has 70,000 to 100,000 distinct CDR3 sequences; approximately 92% are singletons.

This TCR was recovered from a human donor in good health. What was sequenced was CD8+ T cells from PBMCs. V gene TRBV19 combines with J gene TRBJ1-1; D unresolved. In DNA, the CDR3 is TGTGCCAGTAGTATAGACCCTCCAGGAGCCACTGAAGCTTTCTTT. As protein: CASSIDPPGATEAFF.